A single sample gave rise to the 20 T cell receptor beta chains below, sequenced in a study of OX40 agonist ivuxolimab in advanced cancers. Clones were sequenced by immunoSEQ multiplex PCR, and TCRdb holds only the in-frame ones, with some missing. The repertoire holds some 64,000 clones, over 80% seen once, with approximately 23% in the top ten. The source was CD4+ or CD8+ T cells sorted from blood, collected in a trial of the OX40 agonist ivuxolimab. These TCRs come from an adult with an advanced solid tumor such as melanoma, head and neck, liver or kidney cancer.

The DNA of the CDR3 is TGTGCCAGCGGGGACGGGGAGCTGTTTTTT. The encoded protein is CASGDGELFF. The chain recombines TRBV6-6 with TRBJ2-2; D is undetermined. This CDR3 contains 10 residues. V was shortened by 8 bases and J by 7 bases, with 5 bases between the two germline ends. Germline lookup yields CDR1 MNHNY and CDR2 SVGAGI (reference sequence).

V usage is TRBV28 and J usage is TRBJ2-6; 7 nucleotides line up with TRBD2. The germline gives CDR1 MDHEN, CDR2 SYDVKM. With 4 bases clipped from V and 0 bases from J, the junction kept 9 bases outside the gene matches. The CDR3 loop spans 18 amino acids. The CDR3 loop reads CASSWGGYPPSGANVLTF. In DNA form, the CDR3 reads TGTGCCAGCAGTTGGGGGGGGTACCCCCCCTCTGGGGCCAACGTCCTGACTTTC.

Relative to its sample, this clone is medium-sized (0.01 to 0.1%). Other DNA variants within this sample encode the same CDR3. This sequence joins TRBV30 and TRBJ1-1; D may be TRBD1 (5 bases). The CDR3 runs to 13 residues. Germline V lookup: CDR1 GTSNPN, CDR2 SVGIG (reference sequence). V lost 1 base and J 5 bases, leaving 11 bases between the germline ends. The chain's CDR3 is CAWSAGRETEAFF. CDR3 coding DNA: TGTGCCTGGAGTGCAGGGCGTGAGACTGAAGCTTTCTTT.

CDR3 amino acids: CASSQWTNYGYTF. As DNA, the CDR3 is TGCGCCAGCAGCCAGTGGACTAACTATGGCTACACCTTC. The chain links TRBV4-3 to TRBJ1-2; D ambiguous. V was trimmed by 3 bases and J by 0 bases, leaving 5 bases between them. The CDR3 sequence is 13 residues long. Germline V CDR1 and CDR2: LGHNA, YSLEER.

This clone has a single count. J is TRBJ2-6 and V is TRBV28; tentatively, D is TRBD2 (7 bases). With 8 bases removed from V and 1 base from J, the gap between germline ends came to 15 bases. Germline V CDR1 and CDR2: MDHEN, SYDVKM. This CDR3 contains 16 residues. CDR3 DNA: TGTGCCAGCGAAGGGGGGGCGACTTCTGGGGCCAACGTCCTGACTTTC. Protein: CASEGGATSGANVLTF.

V usage is TRBV27 and J usage is TRBJ2-7, with TRBD1 matching 9 bases. The CDR3 runs to 13 residues. Germline CDR1 reads MNHEY; CDR2 reads SMNVEV (reference sequence). Trimming removed 5 bases from V and 11 bases from J; junction bases left unmatched: 10. CDR3 in amino acids: CASSPGQGLEKYF. Written as DNA, the CDR3 is TGTGCCAGCAGTCCGGGACAGGGTTTGGAGAAGTACTTC.

This chain's CDR3 is CASSLTGGGTGRHNYGYTF. CDR3 nucleotides: TGTGCCAGCAGTTTAACGGGCGGGGGGACAGGCAGACACAACTATGGCTACACCTTC. V usage is TRBV28 and J usage is TRBJ1-2, with 8 bases identical to TRBD1. Germline values: CDR1 MDHEN, CDR2 SYDVKM. The CDR3 contains 19 residues. After removal of 2 bases from V and 2 bases from J, the junction contained 16 bases not matched to a gene.

The chain employs TRBV9 and TRBJ1-4; 7 nucleotides agree with TRBD1. The CDR3 is 13 amino acids. The germline gives CDR1 SGDLS, CDR2 YYNGEE. Trimming cost V 8 bases and J 3 bases; bases outside gene matches: 4. The CDR3 bases are TGTGCCAGTGCCGGGACAGCTAATGAAAAACTGTTTTTT. Amino acids: CASAGTANEKLFF.

The chain couples TRBV7-9 to TRBJ1-4; 9 bases align to TRBD1. Germline values: CDR1 SEHNR, CDR2 FQNEAQ (reference sequence). The CDR3 is made up of 15 amino acids. The trim removed 4 bases at V and 4 bases at J, leaving 4 bases unmatched. CDR3 nucleotides: TGTGCCAGCAGCTCTGGGACAGGGAATAATGAAAAACTGTTTTTT. Its translation: CASSSGTGNNEKLFF.

The rearrangement uses TRBV2 and TRBJ2-3; 8 bases are shared with TRBD2. The V and J ends lost 4 bases and 7 bases, in that order; junction bases with no gene match: 10. The length of the CDR3 is 15 residues. The germline V gene encodes CDR1 SNHLY and CDR2 FYNNEI. The CDR3 DNA is TGTGCCAGCAGTGCGGCTAGCGGGCGGGGATATACGCAGTATTTT. The encoded protein is CASSAASGRGYTQYF.

This clone was recorded only once. This chain uses TRBV15 with TRBJ2-1; 8 bases are a match to TRBD2. CDR1 and CDR2 from the germline V gene are LNHNV and YYDKDF (reference sequence). CDR3 size: 14 residues. J lost 8 bases, V lost 3 bases, and 6 bases had no gene match. This CDR3 is CATSSAGGIDEQFF. The CDR3, as DNA: TGTGCCACCAGCAGCGCGGGGGGCATAGATGAGCAGTTCTTC.

The chain couples TRBV9 to TRBJ2-3; D is uncertain. Germline lookup yields CDR1 SGDLS and CDR2 YYNGEE. The CDR3 has 11 amino acids. V was shortened by 0 bases and J by 6 bases, with 2 bases between the two germline ends. The CDR3 here is CASSVDDTQYF. The CDR3 DNA follows: TGTGCCAGCAGCGTAGACGATACGCAGTATTTT. Full variable domain (outside the CDR3, taken from reference TRBV9 and TRBJ2-3): DSGVTQTPKHLITATGQRVTLRCSPRSGDLSVYWYQQSLDQGLQFLIQYYNGEERAKGNILERFSAQQFPDLHSELNLSSLELGDSALYFCASSVDDTQYFGPGTRLTVL.

V is TRBV7-2 and J is TRBJ1-2; 9 bases fit TRBD1. The CDR3 has 18 residues. Germline V gene lookup returns CDR1 SGHTA and CDR2 FQGNSA. J gave up 3 bases and V 5 bases, and 16 bases lay outside the gene matches. DNA for the CDR3: TGTGCCAGCAGCCAACGGGACAGGGAAGGACAAGTACACTATGGCTACACCTTC. Translation gives CASSQRDREGQVHYGYTF. The full variable domain, its missing parts supplied by reference TRBV7-2 and TRBJ1-2, is GAGVSQSPSNKVTEKGKDVELRCDPISGHTALYWYRQSLGQGLEFLIYFQGNSAPDKSGLPSDRFSAERTGGSVSTLTIQRTQQEDSAVYLCASSQRDREGQVHYGYTFGSGTRLTVV.

This sequence joins TRBV27 and TRBJ2-3; D may correspond to TRBD1 or TRBD2 (5 bases each). Trimming took off 2 bases at V and 2 bases at J, with 11 bases between the two ends. The CDR3 is made up of 15 amino acids. CDR1 and CDR2 (germline): MNHEY, SMNVEV (reference sequence). Here the CDR3 DNA reads TGTGCCAGCAGTTTAATCGGGACGGCCACAGATACGCAGTATTTT. Protein product: CASSLIGTATDTQYF.

CDR3 sequence (DNA): TGTGCCAGCAGTTTGGCAGCTAGTTGGGAGACCCAGTACTTC. This sequence encodes CASSLAASWETQYF. The genes are TRBV28 and TRBJ2-5, with D uncertain. Per the germline V gene, CDR1 is MDHEN and CDR2 is SYDVKM. V lost 3 bases and J lost 5, with 13 bases in between. CDR3 length equals 14 residues.

This chain joins TRBV19 and TRBJ2-1, with TRBD2 matching over 11 bases. Germline CDR1 is LNHDA and CDR2 is SQIVND (reference sequence). The CDR3 is 15 residues long. The ends lost 9 bases at V and 7 bases at J; junction bases unmatched: 11. CDR3: CASIPLAGGVNEQFF. CDR3 sequence (DNA): TGTGCCAGCATACCCCTAGCGGGAGGTGTAAATGAGCAGTTCTTC.

The chain recombines TRBV6-5 with TRBJ2-7, with D unresolved. This CDR3 contains 11 residues. V was shortened by 4 bases and J by 3 bases, with 4 bases between the two germline ends. CDR1 and CDR2 from the germline V gene are MNHEY and SVGAGI. The CDR3 bases are TGTGCCAGCAGTTCATTCTACGAGCAGTACTTC. This encodes CASSSFYEQYF.

CDR3 amino acids: CASSPAGRGNQPQHF. DNA for the CDR3: TGTGCCAGCAGCCCGGCGGGGCGAGGCAATCAGCCCCAGCATTTT. The chain joins TRBV27 to TRBJ1-5, with a tentative D call TRBD1 (5 bases). Germline CDR1 MNHEY, CDR2 SMNVEV (reference sequence). The CDR3 runs to 15 residues. Trimming cost V 6 bases and J 2 bases, with 14 bases left between them.

V usage is TRBV6-6 and J usage is TRBJ1-1; 7 bases agree with TRBD1. The CDR3 has 16 amino acids. Trimming took 2 bases from V and 0 from J; bases not matched to a gene: 6. Germline lookup yields CDR1 MNHNY and CDR2 SVGAGI (reference sequence). The CDR3 here is CASSYPKQGVNTEAFF. The CDR3 DNA reads TGTGCCAGCAGTTACCCTAAGCAGGGGGTGAACACTGAAGCTTTCTTT.

The gene calls are TRBV9 and TRBJ2-3, with 13 bases identical to TRBD2. The CDR3 spans 17 residues. Trimming at V came to 4 bases and at J to 2 bases, leaving 7 bases not matched to a gene. Germline loops: CDR1 SGDLS, CDR2 YYNGEE. As DNA, the CDR3 is TGTGCCAGCAGCACTAGACTAGCGGGGGGCCCCACAGATACGCAGTATTTT. The encoded protein is CASSTRLAGGPTDTQYF. The full variable domain, its missing parts supplied by reference TRBV9 and TRBJ2-3, is DSGVTQTPKHLITATGQRVTLRCSPRSGDLSVYWYQQSLDQGLQFLIQYYNGEERAKGNILERFSAQQFPDLHSELNLSSLELGDSALYFCASSTRLAGGPTDTQYFGPGTRLTVL.